A selection of T cell receptor beta chains follows, all from one sample in a study of T cell changes during pregnancy in multiple sclerosis. Data came from immunoSEQ multiplex PCR; TCRdb stores just in-frame clones and leaves some out. The sample holds over 55,000 clones, 93% seen once. The source material was peripheral blood, sampled after pregnancy. The receptors derive from a female donor with multiple sclerosis, enrolled in a pregnancy study. Each CDR3 is given with its conserved first and last residue. A D gene is named only where the DNA matches it firmly. Only some rows state a clone size, as once, few, many or a class for expanded clones.

cdr3_aa: CASSYGIRTENTGELFF; cdr3_nt: TGTGCCAGCAGCTACGGGATCCGGACAGAGAACACCGGGGAGCTGTTTTTT; clone_size: once; v_call: TRBV7-3; j_call: TRBJ2-2; d_call: -
cdr3_aa: CASSQGTMTGYTF; cdr3_nt: TGTGCCAGCAGCCAAGGGACAATGACTGGCTACACCTTC; clone_size: -; v_call: TRBV4-2; j_call: TRBJ1-2; d_call: -
cdr3_aa: CASRPGLAGGPATDTQYF; cdr3_nt: TGTGCCAGCAGACCAGGACTAGCGGGAGGGCCTGCTACAGATACGCAGTATTTT; clone_size: -; v_call: TRBV4-2; j_call: TRBJ2-3; d_call: TRBD2
cdr3_aa: CASSLLGAGPNQPQHF; cdr3_nt: TGTGCCAGCAGTTTATTAGGTGCGGGACCCAATCAGCCCCAGCATTTT; clone_size: -; v_call: TRBV27; j_call: TRBJ1-5; d_call: -
cdr3_aa: CASSLGTGYQPQHF; cdr3_nt: TGTGCCAGCAGCTTAGGGACAGGGTATCAGCCCCAGCATTTT; clone_size: few; v_call: TRBV7-8; j_call: TRBJ1-5; d_call: TRBD1
cdr3_aa: CASSFGQGGGGELFF; cdr3_nt: TGTGCCAGTAGTTTCGGACAGGGTGGAGGCGGGGAGCTGTTTTTT; clone_size: -; v_call: TRBV19; j_call: TRBJ2-2; d_call: TRBD1
cdr3_aa: CASSQGEQGTYEQYF; cdr3_nt: TGCGCCAGCAGCCAAGGAGAACAGGGCACCTACGAGCAGTACTTC; clone_size: -; v_call: TRBV4-3; j_call: TRBJ2-7; d_call: -
cdr3_aa: CASSNPGPYEQYF; cdr3_nt: TGTGCCAGCAGCAACCCAGGTCCCTACGAGCAGTACTTC; clone_size: few; v_call: TRBV7-9; j_call: TRBJ2-7; d_call: -
cdr3_aa: CASSDEQVSGANVLTF; cdr3_nt: TGTGCCAGCAGTGATGAACAGGTCTCGGGGGCCAACGTCCTGACTTTC; clone_size: -; v_call: TRBV25-1; j_call: TRBJ2-6; d_call: -
cdr3_aa: CASSFPGQGLDEAFF; cdr3_nt: TGTGCCAGCAGCTTCCCGGGACAGGGGTTGGATGAAGCTTTCTTT; clone_size: -; v_call: TRBV7-9; j_call: TRBJ1-1; d_call: TRBD1
cdr3_aa: CASGTVSNYGYTF; cdr3_nt: TGTGCCAGCGGAACAGTCTCTAACTATGGCTACACCTTC; clone_size: -; v_call: TRBV6-5; j_call: TRBJ1-2; d_call: -
cdr3_aa: CASSRREVTYEQYF; cdr3_nt: TGTGCCAGCAGTAGGCGGGAGGTGACCTACGAGCAGTACTTC; clone_size: -; v_call: TRBV6-1; j_call: TRBJ2-7; d_call: TRBD2
cdr3_aa: CASSLVGGRSSGANVLTF; cdr3_nt: TGCGCCAGCAGCTTGGTTGGCGGGAGGAGCTCTGGGGCCAACGTCCTGACTTTC; clone_size: -; v_call: TRBV5-1; j_call: TRBJ2-6; d_call: TRBD2
cdr3_aa: CASSPTPGIGTDTQYF; cdr3_nt: TGCGCCAGCAGTCCCACCCCCGGGATCGGCACAGATACGCAGTATTTT; clone_size: -; v_call: TRBV5-1; j_call: TRBJ2-3; d_call: -
cdr3_aa: CASSYSVTGGLYGYTF; cdr3_nt: TGTGCCAGCAGTTACTCCGTCACAGGGGGGCTCTATGGCTACACCTTC; clone_size: -; v_call: TRBV6-6; j_call: TRBJ1-2; d_call: TRBD1
cdr3_aa: CSVGREPSTGELFF; cdr3_nt: TGCAGCGTTGGACGGGAACCTTCCACCGGGGAGCTGTTTTTT; clone_size: -; v_call: TRBV29-1; j_call: TRBJ2-2; d_call: -
cdr3_aa: CSAGGGTSEETQYF; cdr3_nt: TGCAGCGCGGGGGGTGGGACTAGCGAAGAGACCCAGTACTTC; clone_size: -; v_call: TRBV29-1; j_call: TRBJ2-5; d_call: TRBD2
cdr3_aa: CASSPGSGSSYEQYF; cdr3_nt: TGTGCCAGCAGCCCTGGTAGCGGGAGCTCCTACGAGCAGTACTTC; clone_size: -; v_call: TRBV9; j_call: TRBJ2-7; d_call: TRBD2
cdr3_aa: CASSRSGLGGGTQYF; cdr3_nt: TGTGCCAGCAGCCGTAGTGGACTAGGGGGAGGTACGCAGTATTTT; clone_size: -; v_call: TRBV7-9; j_call: TRBJ2-3; d_call: -
cdr3_aa: CASSFSSGGPWTDTQYF; cdr3_nt: TGTGCCAGCAGCTTTTCGTCGGGAGGGCCTTGGACAGATACGCAGTATTTT; clone_size: -; v_call: TRBV7-2; j_call: TRBJ2-3; d_call: TRBD2
cdr3_aa: CASSEAPTSGNTIYF; cdr3_nt: TGTGCCAGCAGTGAAGCGCCGACTTCGGGAAACACCATATATTTT; clone_size: -; v_call: TRBV6-1; j_call: TRBJ1-3; d_call: -
cdr3_aa: CASSPRTSGASSTDTQYF; cdr3_nt: TGTGCCAGCAGTCCCCGGACTAGCGGGGCTTCTAGCACAGATACGCAGTATTTT; clone_size: -; v_call: TRBV27; j_call: TRBJ2-3; d_call: TRBD2
cdr3_aa: CASSIDLAGVTEAFF; cdr3_nt: TGTGCCAGTAGTATAGATCTGGCGGGAGTCACTGAAGCTTTCTTT; clone_size: -; v_call: TRBV19; j_call: TRBJ1-1; d_call: -
cdr3_aa: CASSPRRGWGSTSTDTQYF; cdr3_nt: TGTGCCAGCAGCCCCCGCCGGGGGTGGGGGTCGACTAGCACAGATACGCAGTATTTT; clone_size: -; v_call: TRBV11-3; j_call: TRBJ2-3; d_call: -
cdr3_aa: CASSPTAGGTEAFF; cdr3_nt: TGTGCCAGCAGCCCGACGGCGGGGGGCACTGAAGCTTTCTTT; clone_size: -; v_call: TRBV9; j_call: TRBJ1-1; d_call: -
cdr3_aa: CASSAPGQGTEETQYF; cdr3_nt: TGTGCCAGCAGCGCCCCGGGACAGGGGACGGAAGAGACCCAGTACTTC; clone_size: -; v_call: TRBV9; j_call: TRBJ2-5; d_call: TRBD1
cdr3_aa: CASSYGLAGVNEQFF; cdr3_nt: TGCGCCAGCAGCTACGGACTAGCGGGAGTCAATGAGCAGTTCTTC; clone_size: -; v_call: TRBV5-1; j_call: TRBJ2-1; d_call: TRBD2
cdr3_aa: CASSHWLGGTGELFF; cdr3_nt: TGCGCCAGCAGCCATTGGCTGGGGGGCACCGGGGAGCTGTTTTTT; clone_size: -; v_call: TRBV4-1; j_call: TRBJ2-2; d_call: -
cdr3_aa: CASSFGTGKETQYF; cdr3_nt: TGTGCCAGCAGCTTCGGGACAGGGAAAGAGACCCAGTACTTC; clone_size: -; v_call: TRBV7-2; j_call: TRBJ2-5; d_call: TRBD1
cdr3_aa: CSVGGGNSGNTIYF; cdr3_nt: TGCAGCGTTGGGGGGGGGAACTCTGGAAACACCATATATTTT; clone_size: -; v_call: TRBV29-1; j_call: TRBJ1-3; d_call: -
cdr3_aa: CASSLVGGATDTQYF; cdr3_nt: TGTGCCAGCAGCTTGGTGGGGGGTGCCACAGATACGCAGTATTTT; clone_size: -; v_call: TRBV5-5; j_call: TRBJ2-3; d_call: -
cdr3_aa: CSVVPEGYEQYF; cdr3_nt: TGCAGCGTTGTCCCGGAGGGGTACGAGCAGTACTTC; clone_size: -; v_call: TRBV29-1; j_call: TRBJ2-7; d_call: -
cdr3_aa: CAISESSSGGPTDTQYF; cdr3_nt: TGTGCCATCAGTGAGTCGAGTAGCGGGGGGCCCACAGATACGCAGTATTTT; clone_size: -; v_call: TRBV10-3; j_call: TRBJ2-3; d_call: TRBD2
cdr3_aa: CASSHLTSGRGTDTQYF; cdr3_nt: TGTGCCAGCAGCCACCTAACTAGCGGGAGGGGGACAGATACGCAGTATTTT; clone_size: -; v_call: TRBV27; j_call: TRBJ2-3; d_call: TRBD2
cdr3_aa: CASSKQSGSKYNEQFF; cdr3_nt: TGTGCCAGCAGCAAACAAAGCGGGAGTAAATACAATGAGCAGTTCTTC; clone_size: -; v_call: TRBV7-2; j_call: TRBJ2-1; d_call: TRBD2
cdr3_aa: CASSETSGSASEQFF; cdr3_nt: TGTGCCAGCAGCGAAACTAGCGGGAGTGCGAGTGAGCAGTTCTTC; clone_size: -; v_call: TRBV9; j_call: TRBJ2-1; d_call: TRBD2
cdr3_aa: CASSDGDRGRTEAFF; cdr3_nt: TGTGCCAGCAGCGACGGGGACAGGGGGCGCACTGAAGCTTTCTTT; clone_size: few; v_call: TRBV25-1; j_call: TRBJ1-1; d_call: TRBD1
cdr3_aa: CASSLRLAAQETQYF; cdr3_nt: TGTGCCAGCAGCCTTCGACTAGCGGCCCAAGAGACCCAGTACTTC; clone_size: -; v_call: TRBV11-2; j_call: TRBJ2-5; d_call: TRBD2
cdr3_aa: CASSLGDRGNQETQYF; cdr3_nt: TGTGCCAGCAGCTTGGGGGACAGGGGCAACCAAGAGACCCAGTACTTC; clone_size: -; v_call: TRBV7-2; j_call: TRBJ2-5; d_call: TRBD1
cdr3_aa: CASSSPGRNTEAFF; cdr3_nt: TGTGCCAGCAGCTCCCCAGGCAGGAACACTGAAGCTTTCTTT; clone_size: -; v_call: TRBV11-2; j_call: TRBJ1-1; d_call: -